Included here is one T cell receptor beta chain sequence, with context. Germline V gene data show CDR1 as SGHDT and CDR2 as YYEEEE. Trimming removed 3 bases from V and 1 base from J, with 22 bases in between. The CDR3 sequence is 18 residues long. Deep level was the assay's run setting. 300 ng DNA, 25,000 to 35,000 T cell genomes, went into unsorted PBMC replicate PCRs. Per the authors' pipeline: Filtering differed for immunoSEQ, which gave only junction sequences without quality scores. The protocol was immunoSEQ multiplex PCR, while the TCRdb copy is restricted to in-frame clones and leaves out a portion. Clone size and the V and J calls come from that table; the DNA yielded D and trimming. This table has 530,000 or so clones, about 79% appearing once. Only Caucasian adults living in Nashville, Tennessee made up the donor group. The record originates from a study of shared clonotypes between healthy human individuals.

V gene TRBV5-6 combines with J gene TRBJ1-1; tentative D call: TRBD1 (6 bases). This receptor was obtained from a woman aged 40-49 years in good health. Some clones in this sample may be carry-over from other donors' samples. Input material: PBMCs. CDR3 DNA: TGTGCCAGCAGCTCCCAAAGGAGGGGGTGGGGCCGGAACACTGAAGCTTTCTTT. It encodes CASSSQRRGWGRNTEAFF. The variable domain in full, completed from reference TRBV5-6 and TRBJ1-1, reads DAGVTQSPTHLIKTRGQQVTLRCSPKSGHDTVSWYQQALGQGPQFIFQYYEEEERQRGNFPDRFSGHQFPNYSSELNVNALLLGDSALYLCASSSQRRGWGRNTEAFFGQGTRLTVV.